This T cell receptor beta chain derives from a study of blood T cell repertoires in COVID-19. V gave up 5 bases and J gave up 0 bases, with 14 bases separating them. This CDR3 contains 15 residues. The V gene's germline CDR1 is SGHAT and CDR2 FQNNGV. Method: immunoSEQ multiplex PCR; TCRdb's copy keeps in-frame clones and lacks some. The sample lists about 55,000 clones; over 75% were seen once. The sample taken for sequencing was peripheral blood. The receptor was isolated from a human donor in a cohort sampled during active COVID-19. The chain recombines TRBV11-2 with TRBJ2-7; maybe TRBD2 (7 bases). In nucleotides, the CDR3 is TGTGCCAGCAGCCCAAGCGGGGACATCTCCTACGAGCAGTACTTC. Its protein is CASSPSGDISYEQYF.